The next 32 T cell receptor beta chains were all read from a single sample in a study of regulatory T cells in long-lasting Graves disease. The TCR beta library used iRepertoire HTBI primers with Arm-PCR amplification of CDR3. TCRdb re-called the multiplex PCR reads through MiXCR, storing one row per CDR3 protein. The sample contains 600,000 to 850,000 distinct CDR3 sequences, around 30% of which appear only once. Indicated time point: persistent/refractory GD, antithyroid drugs over 5 years with positive TRAb. RNA from PBMCs was the source of the TCR library. Sequences were derived from peripheral blood mononuclear cells (PBMCs), sampled when the disease was refractory, from a patient treated with antithyroid drugs. Every receptor here comes from a female donor with Graves disease.

The rearrangement uses TRBV12-3 or TRBV12-4 and TRBJ2-7; D unresolved. Trimming removed 3 bases from V and 7 bases from J, with 16 bases in between. This CDR3 region has 14 residues. CDR3 coding DNA: TGTGCCAGCAGTTTTATGGCAGGCCCTAGGGAGCAGTACTTC. Amino acid sequence: CASSFMAGPREQYF.

The chain links TRBV12-3 or TRBV12-4 to TRBJ2-6; weak D call: TRBD2 (6 bases). Deletions cut 8 bases from V and 1 base from J, with 15 bases between. The CDR3 is 16 amino acids. This chain's CDR3 is CASEGRRTSGANVLTF. In DNA form, the CDR3 reads TGTGCCAGCGAGGGGAGGCGGACGTCTGGGGCCAACGTCCTGACTTTC.

This clonotype was observed a few times. The chain links TRBV5-4 to TRBJ2-1, with no clear D. The V gene's germline CDR1 is SGHNT and CDR2 YYREEE (reference sequence). The CDR3 has 16 amino acids. For the CDR3, the DNA is TGTGCTATGAGCCCCGCGCTACCAGGATTATACAATGAGCAGTTCTTC. Translated, it gives CAMSPALPGLYNEQFF.

The J gene is TRBJ2-7, the V gene TRBV11-2; 7 bases map to TRBD2. CDR3 size: 19 residues. V shed 4 bases and J 1 base; nucleotides not matched to a gene: 19. Germline loops: CDR1 SGHAT, CDR2 FQNNGV. The CDR3 DNA reads TGTGCCAGCAGCTCTCCCGGCGGGGGATTCCCTTTACCTTCCTACGAGCAGTACTTC. This codes for CASSSPGGGFPLPSYEQYF.

This clonotype was counted a few times. The chain employs TRBV6-1 and TRBJ2-5, with 8 bases identical to TRBD1. Losses at the gene ends were 5 bases for V and 3 bases for J; bases not matched to a gene: 5. Germline values: CDR1 MNHNS, CDR2 SASEGT. This CDR3 spans 14 amino acids. The chain's CDR3 is CASSPQGAEETQYF. DNA of the CDR3: TGTGCCAGCAGTCCCCAGGGGGCTGAAGAGACCCAGTACTTC.

This clonotype has a handful of counts. The chain joins TRBV20-1 to TRBJ2-7; 9 bases fit TRBD1. V lost 1 base to trimming and J lost 1 base; unmatched junction nucleotides: 5. CDR3 size: 15 residues. In germline, CDR1 is DFQATT, CDR2 SNEGSKA (reference sequence). The CDR3 reads CSARAPGTGSYEQYF. As DNA, the CDR3 is TGCAGTGCTAGAGCTCCCGGGACAGGGTCCTACGAGCAGTACTTC.

The chain uses TRBV7-9 and TRBJ1-1, with no clear D. The V and J ends lost 0 bases and 5 bases respectively, with 10 bases between them. The length of the CDR3 is 14 residues. CDR1 is SEHNR and CDR2 is FQNEAQ in the germline V gene (reference sequence). The CDR3 loop is CASSLAQQTTEAFF. In nucleotides, the CDR3 is TGTGCCAGCAGCTTAGCCCAACAGACTACTGAAGCTTTCTTT.

This clonotype has more than one count but fewer than ten. The chain combines TRBV19 with TRBJ1-1; D call uncertain. This CDR3 is 11 amino acids long. CDR1 and CDR2 (germline): LNHDA, SQIVND (reference sequence). With 6 bases removed from V and 8 bases from J, the gap between germline ends came to 10 bases. CDR3: CASSTLGEAFF. Here the CDR3 DNA reads TGTGCCAGTAGCACCTTAGGCGAAGCTTTCTTT.

The gene calls are TRBV19 and TRBJ2-2; D perhaps matches TRBD1 (6 bases). V gave up 8 bases and J gave up 4 bases, with 20 bases separating them. The CDR3 is made up of 16 amino acids. CDR1 is LNHDA and CDR2 is SQIVND in the germline V gene (reference sequence). In DNA form, the CDR3 reads TGTGCCAGTCCTTTCAAACGGGACAAAGGCACCGGGGAGCTGTTTTTT. As protein: CASPFKRDKGTGELFF.

This clonotype was counted only a few times. The rearrangement uses TRBV7-9 and TRBJ1-2; 7 nucleotides line up with TRBD1. In germline, CDR1 is SEHNR, CDR2 FQNEAQ (reference sequence). CDR3 size: 15 residues. The trim removed 2 bases at V and 0 bases at J, leaving 3 bases unmatched. Written as DNA, the CDR3 is TGTGCCAGCAGCTTACAGGGGGATCCTAACTATGGCTACACCTTC. The encoded protein is CASSLQGDPNYGYTF.

CDR3 amino acids: CSAPLTGGDEAFF. The CDR3 region has the DNA TGCAGTGCTCCGCTAACAGGGGGTGATGAAGCTTTCTTT. The chain employs TRBV20-1 and TRBJ1-1; TRBD1 agrees at 8 bases. This CDR3 comprises 13 residues. After removal of 5 bases from V and 7 bases from J, the junction contained 9 bases not matched to a gene. Germline V gene lookup returns CDR1 DFQATT and CDR2 SNEGSKA (reference sequence).

This clonotype has a count of ten or more. The chain couples TRBV7-9 to TRBJ1-4; no clear D gene. Germline values: CDR1 SEHNR, CDR2 FQNEAQ (reference sequence). The CDR3 consists of 14 residues. V shed 1 base and J shed 0 bases, with 3 bases lying between them. The CDR3 is CASSLGATNEKLFF. The CDR3 coding sequence is TGTGCCAGCAGCTTAGGTGCAACTAATGAAAAACTGTTTTTT.

This clonotype was recorded at least ten times. The chain recombines TRBV28 with TRBJ1-2; 8 bases line up with TRBD1. This CDR3 contains 14 residues. Germline trimming cut 5 bases from V and 4 bases from J; bases unmatched to any gene: 6. The germline V gene encodes CDR1 MDHEN and CDR2 SYDVKM. CDR3 in DNA: TGTGCCAGCAGTAAGCTGGACAGGGCCTATGGCTACACCTTC. This encodes CASSKLDRAYGYTF.

This clonotype was observed at least ten times. The V and J genes are TRBV6-1 and TRBJ2-4; 7 positions match TRBD2. The ends lost 5 bases at V and 1 base at J; junction bases unmatched: 11. The CDR3 has 17 residues. Germline CDR1 is MNHNS and CDR2 is SASEGT. This chain's CDR3 is CASSKSGRERAKNIQYF. The DNA of the CDR3 is TGTGCCAGCAGTAAAAGCGGGCGGGAGAGGGCCAAAAACATTCAGTACTTC.

This clonotype was recorded many times. J is TRBJ1-5 and V is TRBV28; TRBD1 aligns across 7 bases. Looked up from germline, CDR1 is MDHEN and CDR2 is SYDVKM. This CDR3 is built from 16 residues. V dropped 5 bases and J dropped 3; count of bases not matched to a gene: 10. The CDR3 coding sequence is TGTGCCAGCAGTCTCACAGGGGACGGTGACAATCAGCCCCAGCATTTT. Its protein is CASSLTGDGDNQPQHF.

The V gene is TRBV11-2, the J gene TRBJ1-1; tentatively, D is TRBD1 (5 bases). The CDR3 runs to 12 residues. Germline CDR1 and CDR2: SGHAT and FQNNGV. Trimming removed 6 bases at V and 7 bases at J, with 12 bases between. The CDR3 region has the DNA TGTGCCAGCAGTCCCGGGACTAATGAAGCTTTCTTT. Encoded protein: CASSPGTNEAFF.

The chain couples TRBV15 to TRBJ1-4; D unclear. The CDR3 is 12 residues long. Trimming removed 0 bases from V and 8 bases from J, with 4 bases in between. Germline V gives CDR1 LNHNV, CDR2 YYDKDF (reference sequence). The CDR3 is CATSRDWEKLFF. In DNA, the CDR3 is TGTGCCACCAGCAGAGATTGGGAAAAACTGTTTTTT. Filled out from reference TRBV15 and TRBJ1-4, the complete variable domain reads DAMVIQNPRYQVTQFGKPVTLSCSQTLNHNVMYWYQQKSSQAPKLLFHYYDKDFNNEADTPDNFQSRRPNTSFCFLDIRSPGLGDTAMYLCATSRDWEKLFFGSGTQLSVL.

This chain joins TRBV5-4 and TRBJ2-5; 8 nucleotides match TRBD2. V lost 0 bases, J lost 4 bases, and 5 bases stayed unmatched. The CDR3 runs to 15 residues. Germline lookup yields CDR1 SGHNT and CDR2 YYREEE (reference sequence). The CDR3 loop is CASSLDAGGGETQYF. The CDR3 DNA follows: TGTGCCAGCAGCTTGGATGCGGGAGGAGGAGAGACCCAGTACTTC.

This sequence joins TRBV19 and TRBJ2-5; 8 bases map to TRBD1. The germline gives CDR1 LNHDA, CDR2 SQIVND (reference sequence). The CDR3 contains 17 residues. J lost 2 bases, V lost 6 bases, and 14 bases had no gene match. CDR3 residues: CASSTLWTGQIQETQYF. The DNA for the CDR3 is TGTGCCAGTAGCACCCTATGGACAGGGCAAATTCAAGAGACCCAGTACTTC.

V usage is TRBV12-3 or TRBV12-4 and J usage is TRBJ2-3; D call uncertain. V lost 1 base to trimming and J lost 6 bases, with 14 bases between them. This CDR3 region has 15 residues. CDR3 DNA: TGTGCCAGCAGTTTAGGGGTAGGCACTGGGGATACGCAGTATTTT. Encoded protein: CASSLGVGTGDTQYF.

The V gene is TRBV28, the J gene TRBJ1-4, with 9 bases fitting TRBD1. Trimming took 5 bases from V and 3 from J; bases not matched to a gene: 7. In germline, CDR1 is MDHEN, CDR2 SYDVKM. The CDR3 is 16 residues long. The CDR3 nucleotides read TGTGCCAGCAGTCGGACAGGGGCCGGGTCTAATGAAAAACTGTTTTTT. It is translated as CASSRTGAGSNEKLFF.

This clonotype appeared a few times. The rearrangement links TRBV6-1 to TRBJ1-6, with D uncertain. This CDR3 region has 10 residues. The V end was cut by 2 bases, the J end by 15 bases, with 5 bases between. CDR1 is MNHNS and CDR2 is SASEGT in the germline V gene. Here the CDR3 reads CASSEQFLHF. The CDR3 DNA reads as TGTGCCAGCAGTGAACAGTTCCTCCACTTT.

This chain uses TRBV29-1 with TRBJ1-2; D unresolved. Germline assignment: CDR1 SQVTM and CDR2 ANQGSEA. The CDR3 extends over 13 amino acids. The V gene lost 5 bases and the J gene lost 0 bases, with 10 bases spanning the gap. DNA for the CDR3: TGCAGCGTTAGGGCACCAGCTAACTATGGCTACACCTTC. It codes for CSVRAPANYGYTF. The full variable domain, completed using reference TRBV29-1 and TRBJ1-2, is SAVISQKPSRDICQRGTSLTIQCQVDSQVTMMFWYRQQPGQSLTLIATANQGSEATYESGFVIDKFPISRPNLTFSTLTVSNMSPEDSSIYLCSVRAPANYGYTFGSGTRLTVV.

The rearrangement joins TRBV12-3 or TRBV12-4 to TRBJ2-1, with 12 bases that match TRBD2. Unmatched junction bases numbered 15, after V lost 6 bases and J lost 3 bases. The length of the CDR3 is 19 residues. CDR3 sequence reads: CASSLFRLAGVAGYNEQFF. The CDR3 DNA reads as TGTGCCAGCAGCTTGTTTAGACTAGCGGGAGTCGCGGGCTACAATGAGCAGTTCTTC.

Only a few counts were recorded for this clonotype. Since the CDR3 does not end with the conserved phenylalanine or tryptophan, this likely comes from a read error. No DNA is shown, since the ends of the CDR3 on it are uncertain; the CDR3 is the one TCRdb lists. The gene calls are TRBV12-3 or TRBV12-4 and TRBJ1-1. The CDR3 is 11 amino acids in total, end residues counted. CDR3 in amino acids: CASSGARAPVI.

Only a few counts were recorded for this clonotype. The chain employs TRBV9 and TRBJ2-5; D call uncertain. There are 15 residues in the CDR3. V lost 0 bases and J 6 bases, leaving 15 bases between the germline ends. Germline CDR1 is SGDLS and CDR2 is YYNGEE. The CDR3 is CASSVAPDPQKTQYF. CDR3 sequence (DNA): TGTGCCAGCAGCGTAGCTCCCGACCCGCAGAAGACCCAGTACTTC.

This clonotype was found a few times. This chain joins TRBV11-3 and TRBJ2-7; TRBD1 is a possible D gene (5 bases). The V gene's germline CDR1 is SGHNT and CDR2 YENEEA. The V gene lost 1 base and the J gene lost 7 bases, with 11 bases spanning the gap. This CDR3 has 13 amino acids. CDR3 DNA sequence: TGTGCCAGCAGCTTAGTGCAGGGTGAGGAGCAGTACTTC. It yields the protein CASSLVQGEEQYF. Combining the CDR3 with reference TRBV11-3 and TRBJ2-7 gives the whole variable domain EAGVVQSPRYKIIEKKQPVAFWCNPISGHNTLYWYLQNLGQGPELLIRYENEEAVDDSQLPKDRFSAERLKGVDSTLKIQPAELGDSAVYLCASSLVQGEEQYFGPGTRLTVT.

Worth noting for this clonotype: Germline and junction disagree at one end, which may indicate a read error. V usage is TRBV12-3 or TRBV12-4 and J usage is TRBJ2-7, with D possibly TRBD2 on 6 matching bases. The CDR3 length is 13 residues. In DNA, the CDR3 is TGTGCCAGCAGTTGGGGACTGCCCTACGAGCGGTACTTC. Its protein is CASSWGLPYERYF.

The chain couples TRBV3-1 to TRBJ2-7, with D perhaps TRBD1 (6 bases). Germline V gene sequence: CDR1 LGHDT, CDR2 YNNKEL (reference sequence). The CDR3 is made up of 14 amino acids. With 4 bases removed from V and 2 bases from J, the gap between germline ends came to 12 bases. This CDR3 is CASSPTTGAYEQYF. The CDR3 nucleotides read TGTGCCAGCAGCCCCACGACAGGAGCCTACGAGCAGTACTTC.

The CDR3 nucleotides read TGTGCCACCAGACCTAACAGGGGAATGAACACTGAAGCTTTCTTT. Its translation is CATRPNRGMNTEAFF. V and J are TRBV24-1 and TRBJ1-1; 7 positions agree with TRBD1. Germline V lookup: CDR1 KGHDR, CDR2 SFDVKD. The CDR3 is 15 residues long. Losses at the gene ends were 7 bases for V and 0 bases for J; bases not matched to a gene: 7.

J is TRBJ1-1 and V is TRBV18; D might be TRBD1 (5 bases). CDR3 length: 15 residues. Per the germline V gene, CDR1 is KGHSH and CDR2 is LQKENI. V lost 2 bases and J 1 base, leaving 11 bases between the germline ends. DNA for the CDR3: TGTGCCAGCTCACCAAAGGGACGGTCGAACACTGAAGCTTTCTTT. The encoded protein is CASSPKGRSNTEAFF.

Written as DNA, the CDR3 is TGCAGCGTATCAGGGTCGGGCTATGGCTACACCTTC. Its translation: CSVSGSGYGYTF. The chain has TRBV29-1 and TRBJ1-2; a possible D gene is TRBD1 (5 bases). CDR3 length: 12 residues. Per the germline V gene, CDR1 is SQVTM and CDR2 is ANQGSEA. Trimming stripped 6 bases from V and 4 bases from J, with 12 bases between. Full variable domain (remainder filled in from reference TRBV29-1 and TRBJ1-2): SAVISQKPSRDICQRGTSLTIQCQVDSQVTMMFWYRQQPGQSLTLIATANQGSEATYESGFVIDKFPISRPNLTFSTLTVSNMSPEDSSIYLCSVSGSGYGYTFGSGTRLTVV.